The TCR beta chain under discussion was sequenced for a study of blood T cells in healthy people across ages. This clonotype has a handful of counts. Together with a sample-barcoded 5' primer, a J-beta primer mix was included in a second PCR lasting roughly 6 to 12 cycles. TCRdb re-called the 5' RACE reads with MiXCR, one entry per CDR3 protein. The sample lists more than 600,000 distinct CDR3 sequences; roughly 25% were seen once. CDR3 size: 16 residues. The V end was cut by 0 bases, the J end by 0 bases, with 12 bases between. The germline gives CDR1 MNHEY, CDR2 SVGEGT. A further study also used this sample, focusing on T cells of mothers and their children.

This rearrangement joins TRBV6-2 or TRBV6-3 to TRBJ2-7; no firm D call. This TCR derives from a boy aged 5-17 years in good health. Material for sequencing was blood. Written as DNA, the CDR3 is TGTGCCAGCAGTTACTCCACTCGCTTCCTCTCCTACGAGCAGTACTTC. Translating it yields CASSYSTRFLSYEQYF.